The 20 T cell receptor beta chains reported below all come from one sample, sequenced in a study of cytomegalovirus exposure and HLA in healthy donors. Libraries were prepared by immunoSEQ multiplex PCR; TCRdb keeps only in-frame clonotypes and omits some of them. The data contain roughly 80,000 clones, approximately 91% of them singletons. Sample: PBMCs. These receptors were taken from a young man in good health and CMV-seronegative.

This chain uses TRBV7-9 with TRBJ2-7; TRBD1 matches at 11 bases. The CDR3 runs to 15 residues. V shed 6 bases and J 4 bases; nucleotides not matched to a gene: 8. Germline lookup yields CDR1 SEHNR and CDR2 FQNEAQ (reference sequence). The CDR3 region has the DNA TGTGCCAGCAGTTTCAGGACAGGGGGCACGTACGAGCAGTACTTC. Its translation is CASSFRTGGTYEQYF.

The chain is built from TRBV7-2 and TRBJ1-1; 7 positions match TRBD1. The CDR3 sequence is 16 residues long. Looked up from germline, CDR1 is SGHTA and CDR2 is FQGNSA. Unmatched junction bases numbered 9, after V lost 5 bases and J lost 0 bases. CDR3 DNA: TGTGCCAGCAGCCTAAGAACAGGGGCCATGAACACTGAAGCTTTCTTT. It specifies CASSLRTGAMNTEAFF. Supplemented by reference TRBV7-2 and TRBJ1-1, the full variable domain reads GAGVSQSPSNKVTEKGKDVELRCDPISGHTALYWYRQSLGQGLEFLIYFQGNSAPDKSGLPSDRFSAERTGGSVSTLTIQRTQQEDSAVYLCASSLRTGAMNTEAFFGQGTRLTVV.

This clone was found a few times. The chain employs TRBV10-3 and TRBJ1-2, with D possibly matching TRBD1 (6 bases). V gave up 2 bases and J gave up 2 bases, with 12 bases separating them. CDR1 is ENHRY and CDR2 is SYGVKD in the germline V gene. The CDR3 runs 15 residues. CDR3 nucleotides: TGTGCCATCAGTGAGCCACTAGACAGGAACTATGGCTACACCTTC. Its translation: CAISEPLDRNYGYTF.

The chain recombines TRBV7-2 with TRBJ2-7; no reliable D call. Germline V CDR1 and CDR2: SGHTA, FQGNSA. The V gene lost 1 base and the J gene lost 0 bases, with 7 bases spanning the gap. The CDR3 sequence is 14 residues long. The CDR3, as DNA: TGTGCCAGCAGCTTAGGCAGTAACTCCTACGAGCAGTACTTC. Its translation: CASSLGSNSYEQYF.

J is TRBJ2-1 and V is TRBV2, with D maybe TRBD1 (5 bases). CDR1 is SNHLY and CDR2 is FYNNEI in the germline V gene. V lost 3 bases and J lost 6, with 9 bases in between. The CDR3 consists of 13 residues. Written as DNA, the CDR3 is TGTGCCAGCAGTGATAGACAGCGCAATGAGCAGTTCTTC. This encodes CASSDRQRNEQFF. Looking up the rest from reference TRBV2 and TRBJ2-1 gives the full variable domain: EPEVTQTPSHQVTQMGQEVILRCVPISNHLYFYWYRQILGQKVEFLVSFYNNEISEKSEIFDDQFSVERPDGSNFTLKIRSTKLEDSAMYFCASSDRQRNEQFFGPGTRLTVL.

This chain uses TRBV4-2 with TRBJ1-2, with a tentative D call TRBD1 (6 bases). This CDR3 has 16 amino acids. CDR1 and CDR2 (germline): LGHNA, YNFKEQ. Deletions cut 3 bases from V and 3 bases from J, with 17 bases between. The CDR3 bases are TGTGCCAGCAGCCACGGGACGGGGGGCGGCTACTATGGCTACACCTTC. Amino acids: CASSHGTGGGYYGYTF.

This chain joins TRBV10-3 and TRBJ1-1; a possible D gene is TRBD1 (5 bases). Deletions cut 0 bases from V and 5 bases from J, with 10 bases between. Germline V gene lookup returns CDR1 ENHRY and CDR2 SYGVKD. The CDR3 sequence is 14 residues long. CDR3 amino acids: CAISESGVGTEAFF. The CDR3, as DNA: TGTGCCATCAGTGAGTCAGGGGTCGGGACTGAAGCTTTCTTT.

This rearrangement joins TRBV5-1 to TRBJ2-7, with TRBD1 matching over 9 bases. J was trimmed by 5 bases and V by 3 bases; bases with no gene match: 6. From germline, CDR1 is SGHRS and CDR2 YFSETQ. This CDR3 comprises 14 residues. DNA for the CDR3: TGCGCCAGCAGCTCGTTGGACAGGGGCAACGAGCAGTACTTC. Translated: CASSSLDRGNEQYF. Full variable domain (missing parts from reference TRBV5-1 and TRBJ2-7): KAGVTQTPRYLIKTRGQQVTLSCSPISGHRSVSWYQQTPGQGLQFLFEYFSETQRNKGNFPGRFSGRQFSNSRSEMNVSTLELGDSALYLCASSSLDRGNEQYFGPGTRLTVT.

This chain uses TRBV20-1 with TRBJ1-2; the D gene is possibly TRBD1 (5 bases). V was clipped by 3 bases and J by 5 bases, with 7 bases between them. There are 11 residues in the CDR3. Germline-derived CDR1 and CDR2 are DFQATT and SNEGSKA (reference sequence). CDR3 in DNA: TGCAGTGCTAGCGGGGGTTATGGCTACACCTTC. It is translated as CSASGGYGYTF.

The chain links TRBV30 to TRBJ2-1; TRBD2 matches 13 bases. V lost 3 bases and J lost 10; bases outside the gene matches: 3. Germline loops: CDR1 GTSNPN, CDR2 SVGIG (reference sequence). The CDR3 covers 13 residues. CDR3 nucleotides: TGTGCCTGGAGAACTAGCGGGAGGGAAGAGCAGTTCTTC. This codes for CAWRTSGREEQFF.

The CDR3 region is CASNSPYEQYF. The CDR3 DNA sequence: TGTGCCAGCAACTCCCCCTACGAGCAGTACTTC. The chain carries TRBV6-5 and TRBJ2-7; D not resolved. The ends were cut back, 7 bases at V and 2 bases at J, with 6 bases in the middle. The CDR3 runs to 11 residues. Germline CDR1 reads MNHEY; CDR2 reads SVGAGI.

V gene TRBV19 combines with J gene TRBJ2-7; perhaps TRBD1 as D (5 bases). The CDR3 loop spans 13 amino acids. The V end lost 0 bases, the J end lost 9 bases, and 12 bases lay between the germline ends. Germline assignment: CDR1 LNHDA and CDR2 SQIVND (reference sequence). CDR3 nucleotides: TGTGCCAGTAGTATAGATAGGGGTCTCGCGCAGTACTTC. Residues: CASSIDRGLAQYF.

The chain combines TRBV30 with TRBJ2-3; tentatively, D is TRBD1 (6 bases). The CDR3 has 11 amino acids. CDR1 is GTSNPN, CDR2 SVGIG, per germline (reference sequence). Trimming removed 2 bases from V and 10 bases from J, with 10 bases in between. CDR3 in amino acids: CAWSHRVPQYF. DNA of the CDR3: TGTGCCTGGAGTCACAGGGTTCCGCAGTATTTT. Full variable domain (outside the CDR3, taken from reference TRBV30 and TRBJ2-3): SQTIHQWPATLVQPVGSPLSLECTVEGTSNPNLYWYRQAAGRGLQLLFYSVGIGQISSEVPQNLSASRPQDRQFILSSKKLLLSDSGFYLCAWSHRVPQYFGPGTRLTVL.

The chain recombines TRBV5-4 with TRBJ1-5; D is ambiguous. V was clipped by 2 bases and J by 7 bases, with 7 bases between them. This CDR3 contains 12 residues. The V gene's germline CDR1 is SGHNT and CDR2 YYREEE (reference sequence). The CDR3 DNA reads as TGTGCCAGCAGCTTCGGGAACCAGCCCCAGCATTTT. This translates into CASSFGNQPQHF.

This clone showed up just once. The chain links TRBV7-9 to TRBJ1-1; tentatively, D is TRBD1 (5 bases). The germline V and J ends were trimmed by 0 bases and 1 base, with 6 bases remaining between them. CDR1 and CDR2 from the germline V gene are SEHNR and FQNEAQ (reference sequence). This CDR3 spans 14 amino acids. CDR3 protein: CASSLATGNTEAFF. CDR3 DNA sequence: TGTGCCAGCAGCTTAGCAACAGGGAACACTGAAGCTTTCTTT.

V and J are TRBV28 and TRBJ2-4, with TRBD2 as a possible D gene (5 bases). The germline V gene has CDR1 MDHEN and CDR2 SYDVKM. The CDR3 runs to 15 residues. V lost 3 bases and J 0 bases, leaving 9 bases between the germline ends. CDR3 bases: TGTGCCAGCAGTTTGGTCGGGATAGCCAAAAACATTCAGTACTTC. It translates to CASSLVGIAKNIQYF.

The chain couples TRBV10-3 to TRBJ1-6, with D unclear. Per germline, CDR1 ENHRY and CDR2 SYGVKD. The CDR3 loop spans 16 amino acids. Trimming pared 0 bases from V and 9 bases from J, leaving 15 bases between. CDR3 DNA: TGTGCCATCAGTGAGTCTATGCGGAGCGATACTTCACCCCTCCACTTT. Translated: CAISESMRSDTSPLHF.

The J gene is TRBJ2-7, the V gene TRBV27; 7 bases fit TRBD1. The CDR3 has 17 amino acids. V dropped 2 bases and J dropped 2; count of bases not matched to a gene: 12. Germline V lookup: CDR1 MNHEY, CDR2 SMNVEV (reference sequence). The CDR3 sequence is CASSLTARTGGAYEQYF. CDR3 sequence (DNA): TGTGCCAGCAGTTTAACGGCCCGGACAGGTGGAGCCTACGAGCAGTACTTC.

The chain links TRBV4-1 to TRBJ2-7, with D tentatively TRBD1 (5 bases). V shed 1 base and J shed 2 bases, with 12 bases lying between them. In germline, CDR1 is MGHRA, CDR2 YSYEKL. The CDR3 contains 15 residues. The CDR3 reads CASSQGRQKAYEQYF. For the CDR3, the DNA is TGCGCCAGCAGCCAAGGGAGACAGAAAGCCTACGAGCAGTACTTC.

The chain is built from TRBV15 and TRBJ2-2, with no clear D. V shed 0 bases and J shed 1 base, with 3 bases lying between them. CDR1 is LNHNV and CDR2 is YYDKDF in the germline V gene (reference sequence). This CDR3 is built from 14 residues. The CDR3 spells CATSRDRNTGELFF. CDR3 bases: TGTGCCACCAGCAGAGATAGGAACACCGGGGAGCTGTTTTTT.